The 32 T cell receptor beta chains listed next were all sequenced from one sample in a study of T cells in women clearing cervical HPV infection. Assay used: immunoSEQ multiplex PCR; TCRdb lists only in-frame clones, some missing. This repertoire includes tens of thousands of clones. The sample taken for sequencing was blood buffy coat. These receptors all stem from a woman aged 18 to 75 with a cervical HPV16 infection that either progressed to CIN3+ or cleared (not recorded which).

Regarding this clone: The read gets to within 3 residues of the CDR3 end, and the germline J gene fills in the rest. V gene TRBV5-6 combines with J gene TRBJ2-3, with a weak D call TRBD1 (5 bases). This CDR3 comprises 13 residues. Trimming removed 4 bases from V and 6 bases from J, with 12 bases in between. Germline-derived CDR1 and CDR2 are SGHDT and YYEEEE. The CDR3 sequence: CASSPPGADTQYF. Incomplete CDR3 DNA: TGTGCCAGCAGCCCCCCTGGGGCGGATACG.

About this clone: Relative to the germline gene, one junction end is altered; a read error may explain this. Read coverage stops 3 residues before the CDR3 terminus; the germline J gene supplies the remainder. The same CDR3 is also encoded by other DNA sequences in this sample. V gene TRBV2 combines with J gene TRBJ1-3, with TRBD1 matching over 10 bases. CDR1 is SNHLY and CDR2 is FYNNEI in the germline V gene. The CDR3 extends over 18 amino acids. This chain's CDR3 is CASSRPGTGVYSGNTIYF. The CDR3 DNA, read in part, is TGTGCCAGCAGTCGTCCCGGGACAGGGGTATACTCTGGAAACACT.

As concerns this clone: Read coverage stops 3 residues before the CDR3 terminus; the germline J gene supplies the remainder. J is TRBJ2-5 and V is TRBV9, with 11 bases lining up with TRBD2. Per germline, CDR1 SGDLS and CDR2 YYNGEE. The V and J ends lost 2 bases and 5 bases, in that order; junction bases with no gene match: 2. The CDR3 has 14 amino acids. The part of the CDR3 DNA that was read is TGTGCCAGCAGCGTCACTAGCGGGGGCGAGACC. Translated, it gives CASSVTSGGET. The full CDR3 sequence reads CASSVTSGGETQYF. Drawing the rest from reference TRBV9 and TRBJ2-5, the complete variable domain is DSGVTQTPKHLITATGQRVTLRCSPRSGDLSVYWYQQSLDQGLQFLIQYYNGEERAKGNILERFSAQQFPDLHSELNLSSLELGDSALYFCASSVTSGGETQYFGPGTRLLVL.

A word on this clone: The read terminates 3 residues ahead of where the CDR3 ends, so the germline J gene completes it. The genes are TRBV2 and TRBJ2-5; 9 nucleotides match TRBD1. Germline-derived CDR1 and CDR2 are SNHLY and FYNNEI. V trimming: 6 bases; J trimming: 4 bases; junction bases outside the gene matches: 3. This CDR3 is 13 amino acids long. CDR3 region: CASRGQGRETQYF. CDR3 bases read: TGTGCCAGCAGGGGACAGGGTCGAGAGACC.

As concerns this clone: The observed sequence ends 3 residues before the CDR3 terminus, with the missing tail filled in from the germline J gene. V usage is TRBV7-9 and J usage is TRBJ1-6, with a possible D match to TRBD1 (5 bases). Germline V gene lookup returns CDR1 SEHNR and CDR2 FQNEAQ (reference sequence). There are 14 residues in the CDR3. The germline V and J ends were trimmed by 6 bases and 5 bases, with 11 bases remaining between them. CDR3 DNA, as far as it was read: TGTGCCAGCAGTCCCCAGGGCCATAATTCACCC. Amino acids: CASSPQGHNSP. The entire CDR3 is CASSPQGHNSPLHF.

About this clone: The read falls 3 residues short of the CDR3 end, and the missing part is taken from the germline J gene. This chain connects TRBV6-2 or TRBV6-3 to TRBJ2-1; tentative D call: TRBD2 (6 bases). V gave up 5 bases and J gave up 7 bases, with 6 bases separating them. CDR1 MNHEY and CDR2 SVGEGT come from the germline V gene. CDR3 length: 11 amino acids. The CDR3 sequence is CASSGGNEQFF. CDR3 DNA (partial): TGTGCCAGCAGTGGAGGGAATGAG.

A remark on this clone: Read sequence stops 3 residues before the CDR3 end, and the germline J gene provides the missing end. The chain couples TRBV30 to TRBJ1-2; 8 bases match TRBD1. In germline, CDR1 is GTSNPN, CDR2 SVGIG (reference sequence). The CDR3 consists of 13 residues. CDR3 loop: CAWMTGVTYDYTF. The sequenced CDR3 bases are TGTGCCTGGATGACAGGGGTCACCTACGAC.

In the case of this clone: The read halts 3 residues ahead of the CDR3 end, with the missing end drawn from the germline J gene. J is TRBJ2-4 and V is TRBV18, with 7 nucleotides matching TRBD1. The germline CDR1 and CDR2 sequences are KGHSH and LQKENI. CDR3 length: 15 residues. The covered CDR3 bases are TGTGCCAGCTCACCGACAGGGATTACTAACTATGGT. This encodes CASSPTGITNYG. The complete CDR3 sequence is CASSPTGITNYGQYF.

In regard to this clone: The observed sequence ends 3 residues before the CDR3 terminus, with the missing tail filled in from the germline J gene. The V and J genes are TRBV5-6 and TRBJ1-2; 7 bases line up with TRBD1. V was pared by 1 base and J by 5 bases, with 8 bases of the junction left unmatched. Germline CDR1 and CDR2: SGHDT and YYEEEE. This CDR3 is built from 15 residues. The part of the CDR3 DNA that was read is TGTGCCAGCAGCTTGAACTATGGGACAGCATATGGC. Its protein product is CASSLNYGTAYG. The full CDR3 reads CASSLNYGTAYGYTF.

Comment on this clone: The CDR3 goes on 3 residues after the read ends, and that part is filled in from the germline J gene. The V gene is TRBV7-2, the J gene TRBJ1-4, with TRBD1 as a possible D gene (6 bases). This CDR3 spans 15 amino acids. Germline V lookup: CDR1 SGHTA, CDR2 FQGNSA. Incomplete CDR3 DNA: TGTGCCAGCAGCTTAGTTCGTGGGGGCGGGTCACCA. Encoded protein: CASSLVRGGGSP. The CDR3, in full, reads CASSLVRGGGSPLFF.

Comment on this clone: The read terminates 3 residues before the CDR3 end, so the remaining end is supplied by the germline J gene. This chain links TRBV20-1 with TRBJ2-3; D is perhaps TRBD2 (6 bases). The CDR3 is 14 amino acids. In germline, CDR1 is DFQATT, CDR2 SNEGSKA (reference sequence). The sequenced CDR3 bases are TGCAGTGCTAGGGGCCCGGGGGAGATGGAGACG. This sequence encodes CSARGPGEMET. In full, the CDR3 reads CSARGPGEMETQYF.

About this clone itself: Coverage ceases 3 residues before the CDR3 finishes, and the germline J gene fills in the end. The rearrangement joins TRBV7-3 to TRBJ2-3, with D perhaps TRBD2 (6 bases). Germline CDR1 SGHTA, CDR2 FQGTGA. The CDR3 spans 14 residues. V was pared by 0 bases and J by 4 bases, with 8 bases between. The sequenced CDR3 bases are TGTGCCAGCAGCTTAACGAGGAGGGCAGATACG. This codes for CASSLTRRADT. The full-length CDR3 reads as CASSLTRRADTQYF. Supplemented by reference TRBV7-3 and TRBJ2-3, the full variable domain reads GAGVSQTPSNKVTEKGKYVELRCDPISGHTALYWYRQSLGQGPEFLIYFQGTGAADDSGLPNDRFFAVRPEGSVSTLKIQRTERGDSAVYLCASSLTRRADTQYFGPGTRLTVL.

As regards this clone: The CDR3 end is not reached by the read, which stops 3 residues before it; the germline J gene fills it in. The V and J genes are TRBV7-9 and TRBJ2-2; TRBD1 matches 9 bases. This CDR3 spans 15 amino acids. Germline CDR1 and CDR2: SEHNR and FQNEAQ (reference sequence). The covered CDR3 bases are TGTGCCAGCAGGGCAGGACAGGGGTCTAATGAAAAG. Its translation: CASRAGQGSNEK. The entire CDR3 protein reads CASRAGQGSNEKLFF.

Remarks on this clone: The read ends 3 residues early relative to the CDR3; the germline J gene fills the gap. The J gene is TRBJ1-2, the V gene TRBV23-1; weak D call: TRBD1 (6 bases). TRBV23-1 is marked as an open reading frame, function uncertain. V lost 0 bases to trimming and J lost 5 bases, with 10 bases between them. The CDR3 consists of 14 residues. The CDR3: CASSQSPGQYGYTF. Partial CDR3 DNA: TGCGCCAGCAGTCAATCTCCCGGACAGTATGGC.

Regarding this clone: The CDR3 end lies 3 residues beyond the end of the read and is filled in from the germline J gene. V gene TRBV6-2 or TRBV6-3 combines with J gene TRBJ1-2, with D perhaps matching TRBD1 (5 bases). CDR3 length: 15 amino acids. Trimming stripped 2 bases from V and 5 bases from J, with 15 bases between. Germline V gene lookup returns CDR1 MNHEY and CDR2 SVGEGT. The CDR3 loop reads CASSYEGDVWYGYTF. The DNA read from the CDR3 is TGTGCCAGCAGTTACGAAGGGGATGTTTGGTATGGC.

Remarks on this clone: The read ends 3 residues before the CDR3 terminus; that terminus is restored from the germline J gene. The chain carries TRBV5-6 and TRBJ1-1, with 8 bases identical to TRBD1. From germline, CDR1 is SGHDT and CDR2 YYEEEE. The CDR3 runs to 14 residues. J was trimmed by 5 bases and V by 1 base; bases with no gene match: 4. This CDR3 reads CASSLWQGATEAFF. The part of the CDR3 DNA that was read is TGTGCCAGCAGCTTGTGGCAGGGGGCTACTGAA.

The CDR3 loop reads CASSPKGASYDYTF. The part of the CDR3 DNA that was read is TGTGCCAGCAGCCCTAAGGGGGCCTCCTACGAC. The chain links TRBV7-9 to TRBJ1-2, with 7 bases identical to TRBD1. The read halts 3 residues ahead of the CDR3 end, with the missing end drawn from the germline J gene. This CDR3 contains 14 residues. Germline CDR1 is SEHNR and CDR2 is FQNEAQ (reference sequence).

About this clone itself: The CDR3 end is not reached by the read, which stops 3 residues before it; the germline J gene fills it in. The rearrangement links TRBV4-2 to TRBJ2-3; 8 bases fit TRBD2. From germline, CDR1 is LGHNA and CDR2 YNFKEQ. This CDR3 contains 17 residues. V dropped 2 bases and J dropped 6; count of bases not matched to a gene: 13. CDR3 in amino acids: CASSQTSGGGTSDTQYF. The part of the CDR3 DNA that was read is TGTGCCAGCAGCCAAACCTCGGGAGGGGGAACTTCGGATACG.

Points on this clone: The read ends 3 residues shy of where the CDR3 ends; the end is completed using the germline J gene. The V call is TRBV20-1, the J call TRBJ2-5; 7 nucleotides align to TRBD2. V gave up 3 bases and J gave up 3 bases; unmatched junction bases: 7. CDR1 is DFQATT, CDR2 SNEGSKA, per germline (reference sequence). The CDR3 spans 14 residues. The CDR3 bases that were read are TGCAGTGCTAGGGCTCCGAGCGGGAAAGAGACC. This translates into CSARAPSGKET. From start to end, the CDR3 is CSARAPSGKETQYF.

About this clone: The read falls 3 residues short of the CDR3 end, and the missing part is taken from the germline J gene. The chain combines TRBV14 with TRBJ1-2; D possibly corresponds to TRBD1 (5 bases). Germline V lookup: CDR1 SGHDN, CDR2 FVKESK. The CDR3 is 14 residues long. The CDR3 loop is CASSPRWGGEGYTF. The DNA read from the CDR3 is TGTGCCAGCAGCCCTCGATGGGGAGGGGAGGGC.

With regard to this clone: The read falls 3 residues short of the CDR3 end, and the missing part is taken from the germline J gene. The chain couples TRBV6-2 or TRBV6-3 to TRBJ2-3; 10 positions agree with TRBD2. J lost 5 bases, V lost 2 bases, and 7 bases had no gene match. The CDR3 is 16 residues long. Germline-derived CDR1 and CDR2 are MNHEY and SVGEGT. CDR3 region: CASSYVLAGVKDTQYF. Partial CDR3 DNA: TGTGCCAGCAGTTACGTGCTAGCGGGAGTAAAAGATACG.

On this clone: The read stops 3 residues short of the end of the CDR3; the missing end is completed from the germline J gene. This chain uses TRBV7-2 with TRBJ1-6; maybe TRBD1 (6 bases). CDR3 length: 14 residues. The V gene's germline CDR1 is SGHTA and CDR2 FQGNSA. With 7 bases removed from V and 8 bases from J, the gap between germline ends came to 15 bases. This CDR3 reads CASTLGGGDSPLHF. The sequenced part of the CDR3 DNA is TGTGCCAGCACCCTGGGGGGGGGCGATTCACCC.

In regard to this clone: The missing CDR3 end, 3 residues past where the read stops, is filled in from the germline J gene. V gene TRBV15 combines with J gene TRBJ1-1; a possible D gene is TRBD1 (6 bases). This CDR3 is 15 amino acids long. Germline assignment: CDR1 LNHNV and CDR2 YYDKDF (reference sequence). The V end was cut by 5 bases, the J end by 1 base, with 14 bases between. The sequenced part of the CDR3 DNA is TGTGCCACCAGCCGGGACAACAAGGGGAACACTGAA. Amino acids: CATSRDNKGNTE. The entire CDR3 protein is CATSRDNKGNTEAFF. The full variable domain, completed using reference TRBV15 and TRBJ1-1, is DAMVIQNPRYQVTQFGKPVTLSCSQTLNHNVMYWYQQKSSQAPKLLFHYYDKDFNNEADTPDNFQSRRPNTSFCFLDIRSPGLGDTAMYLCATSRDNKGNTEAFFGQGTRLTVV.

Comments on this clone: Sequencing ends 3 residues short of the CDR3 end; the germline J gene provides the rest. This chain links TRBV20-1 with TRBJ2-1, with D possibly matching TRBD1 (6 bases). The CDR3 contains 12 residues. V gave up 6 bases and J gave up 9 bases, with 15 bases separating them. Looked up from germline, CDR1 is DFQATT and CDR2 is SNEGSKA (reference sequence). The covered CDR3 bases are TGCAGTGCGACGGGGCCCAGGGGTGAG. It is translated as CSATGPRGE. The CDR3, in full, reads CSATGPRGEQFF.

With regard to this clone: A read error may produce the germline difference seen at one junction end. The missing CDR3 end, 3 residues past where the read stops, is filled in from the germline J gene. Additional DNA sequences in this sample encode the identical CDR3. J is TRBJ2-5 and V is TRBV5-4; possibly TRBD2 for D (6 bases). This CDR3 region has 15 residues. The germline CDR1 and CDR2 sequences are SGHNT and YYREEE (reference sequence). The CDR3 bases that were read are TGTGCCAGTAGCTCGGGACTCACCTCTCAAGAGACC. Translated, it gives CASSSGLTSQET. The entire CDR3 protein is CASSSGLTSQETQYF.

A note on this clone: The CDR3 is cut off 3 residues early in the read; its end comes from the germline J gene. The chain is built from TRBV7-9 and TRBJ2-7; no clear D. The CDR3 consists of 12 residues. V was cut by 2 bases and J by 3 bases, with 5 bases left in between. Looked up from germline, CDR1 is SEHNR and CDR2 is FQNEAQ (reference sequence). The CDR3: CASSLQGYEQYF. CDR3 bases read: TGTGCCAGCAGCTTACAAGGCTACGAG.

Turning to this clone: Read coverage stops 3 residues before the CDR3 terminus; the germline J gene supplies the remainder. V gene TRBV5-1 combines with J gene TRBJ2-2; 7 bases agree with TRBD1. The CDR3 sequence is 14 residues long. Germline V gene lookup returns CDR1 SGHRS and CDR2 YFSETQ. The DNA read from the CDR3 is TGCGCCAGCAGAACTGGACAGGTTAATTCACCG. Protein sequence: CASRTGQVNSP. The full CDR3 sequence reads CASRTGQVNSPLFF.

Note on this clone: The CDR3 end lies 3 residues beyond the end of the read and is filled in from the germline J gene. The chain joins TRBV7-3 to TRBJ1-1; TRBD1 might be the D (6 bases). V lost 5 bases and J lost 4, with 11 bases in between. In germline, CDR1 is SGHTA, CDR2 FQGTGA. The CDR3 is 13 residues long. This chain's CDR3 is CASSQTGRTEAFF. The CDR3 bases that were read are TGTGCCAGCAGCCAAACAGGGCGCACTGAA.

A word on this clone: Read data end 3 residues before the CDR3 end; the end is taken from the germline J gene. V and J are TRBV7-2 and TRBJ1-5; tentative D call: TRBD1 (5 bases). The CDR3 extends over 13 amino acids. Germline V gene sequence: CDR1 SGHTA, CDR2 FQGNSA. Between the trimmed V and J ends, which lost 4 bases and 4 bases, there was a span of 8 bases. The CDR3 bases that were read are TGTGCCAGCAGCTCGGACAATAATCAGCCC. Translation: CASSSDNNQP. The full-length CDR3 reads as CASSSDNNQPQHF. Together with reference TRBV7-2 and TRBJ1-5, the CDR3 gives the full variable domain: GAGVSQSPSNKVTEKGKDVELRCDPISGHTALYWYRQSLGQGLEFLIYFQGNSAPDKSGLPSDRFSAERTGGSVSTLTIQRTQQEDSAVYLCASSSDNNQPQHFGDGTRLSIL.

Concerning this clone: The read terminates 3 residues ahead of where the CDR3 ends, so the germline J gene completes it. V usage is TRBV7-2 and J usage is TRBJ1-1; D is ambiguous. With 7 bases removed from V and 1 base from J, the gap between germline ends came to 10 bases. The length of the CDR3 is 13 residues. Germline V gene sequence: CDR1 SGHTA, CDR2 FQGNSA. CDR3 DNA, as far as it was read: TGTGCCAGCACCCCTAGGCGGAACACTGAA. Its translation is CASTPRRNTE. Given in full, the CDR3 is CASTPRRNTEAFF.

On this clone: The read is 3 residues too short to cover the CDR3 end, so that end is filled in from the germline J gene. The chain joins TRBV14 to TRBJ1-2; TRBD1 matches at 7 bases. The CDR3 covers 15 residues. Germline values: CDR1 SGHDN, CDR2 FVKESK. J gave up 4 bases and V 4 bases, and 9 bases lay outside the gene matches. The CDR3 DNA, read in part, is TGTGCCAGCAGCCTAACCGGACAGGCGTTCTATGGC. Its protein product is CASSLTGQAFYG. The entire CDR3 reads CASSLTGQAFYGYTF.

About this clone: The read terminates 3 residues before the CDR3 end, so the remaining end is supplied by the germline J gene. The rearrangement links TRBV6-2 or TRBV6-3 to TRBJ2-5; 8 bases agree with TRBD2. CDR1 and CDR2 (germline): MNHEY, SVGEGT. CDR3 length: 16 residues. With 0 bases clipped from V and 5 bases from J, the junction kept 8 bases outside the gene matches. CDR3 bases read: TGTGCCAGCAGTTACTCCTTCTTAGCGGGGAGGGAGACC. Amino acid sequence: CASSYSFLAGRET. The CDR3 in its entirety is CASSYSFLAGRETQYF.